This T cell receptor (beta chain) was recorded in a study of T cell responses to AZD1222 COVID-19 vaccine. Study-wide results and caveats: Females made up more of the donors, who were largely white British, and clonal diversity may have come out too low. Of spike-specific TCRs, nearly half reportedly target regions left unmutated in variants.

The table came from immunoSEQ multiplex PCR; TCRdb's copy has only in-frame clones and leaves some out. Of under 200,000 clones in the sample, 85% to 95% were seen once. Concerning this clone: Its target is unknown.

Germline V lookup: CDR1 KGHSH, CDR2 LQKENI. V was cut by 3 bases and J by 4 bases, with 6 bases left in between. The CDR3 spans 12 residues. The clonotype was recovered from an adult in good health. This chain connects TRBV18 to TRBJ1-2; D is ambiguous. The source material was peripheral blood, sampled on day 0 of AZD1222 vaccination. CDR3 DNA: TGTGCCAGCTCACCCAGTCTCTATGGCTACACCTTC. This encodes CASSPSLYGYTF.